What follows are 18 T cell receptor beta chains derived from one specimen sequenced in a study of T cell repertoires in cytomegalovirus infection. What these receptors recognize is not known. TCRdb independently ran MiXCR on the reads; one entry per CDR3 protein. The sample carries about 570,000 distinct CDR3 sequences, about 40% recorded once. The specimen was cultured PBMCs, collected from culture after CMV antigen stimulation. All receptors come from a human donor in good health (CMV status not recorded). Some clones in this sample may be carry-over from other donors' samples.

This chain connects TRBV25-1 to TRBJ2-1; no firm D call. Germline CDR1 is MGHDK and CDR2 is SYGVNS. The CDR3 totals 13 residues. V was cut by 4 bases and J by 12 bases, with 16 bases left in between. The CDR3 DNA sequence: TGTGCCAGCAGTGTCGACCGAGGCCGGGCGCAGTTCTTC. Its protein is CASSVDRGRAQFF.

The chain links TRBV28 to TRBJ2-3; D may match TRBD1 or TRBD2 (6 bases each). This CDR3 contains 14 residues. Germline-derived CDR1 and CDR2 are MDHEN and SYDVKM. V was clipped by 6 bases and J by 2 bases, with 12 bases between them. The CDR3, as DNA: TGTGCCAGCAGGTGGGGGGCCGCCACAGATACGCAGTATTTT. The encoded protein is CASRWGAATDTQYF.

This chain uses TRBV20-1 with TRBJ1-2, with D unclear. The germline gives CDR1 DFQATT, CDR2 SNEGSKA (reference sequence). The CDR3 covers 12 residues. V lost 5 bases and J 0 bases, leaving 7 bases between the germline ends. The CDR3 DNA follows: TGCAGTGCTGGGAGTCCTAACTATGGCTACACCTTC. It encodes CSAGSPNYGYTF.

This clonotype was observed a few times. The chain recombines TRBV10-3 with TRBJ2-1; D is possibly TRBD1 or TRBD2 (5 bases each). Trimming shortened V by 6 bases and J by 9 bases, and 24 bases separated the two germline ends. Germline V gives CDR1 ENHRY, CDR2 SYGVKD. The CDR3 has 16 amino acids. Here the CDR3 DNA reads TGTGCCATCAGCCCCGGGATTAGCTCGGGTAGGGGTGAGCAGTTCTTC. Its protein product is CAISPGISSGRGEQFF.

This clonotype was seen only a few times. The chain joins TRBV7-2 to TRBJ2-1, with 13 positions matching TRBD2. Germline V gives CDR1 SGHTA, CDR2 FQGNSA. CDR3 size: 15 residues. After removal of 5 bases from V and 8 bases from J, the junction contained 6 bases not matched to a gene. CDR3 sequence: CASSIWTSGSDEQFF. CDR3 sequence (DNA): TGTGCCAGCAGCATCTGGACTAGCGGGAGTGATGAGCAGTTCTTC.

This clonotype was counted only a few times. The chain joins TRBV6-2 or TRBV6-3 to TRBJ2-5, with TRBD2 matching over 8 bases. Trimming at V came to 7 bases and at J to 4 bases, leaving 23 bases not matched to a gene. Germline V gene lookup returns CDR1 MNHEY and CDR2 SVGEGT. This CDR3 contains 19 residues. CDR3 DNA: TGTGCCAGCAAGCCTAGGAATCGCACCGGGAGGGAGTTGCTAGAGACCCAGTACTTC. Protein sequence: CASKPRNRTGRELLETQYF.

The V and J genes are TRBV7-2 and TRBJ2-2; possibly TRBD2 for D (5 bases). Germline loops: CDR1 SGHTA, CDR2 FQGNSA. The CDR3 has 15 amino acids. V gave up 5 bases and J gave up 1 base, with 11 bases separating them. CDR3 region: CASSPGSRNTGELFF. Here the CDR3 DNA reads TGTGCCAGCAGCCCGGGAAGCCGGAACACCGGGGAGCTGTTTTTT.

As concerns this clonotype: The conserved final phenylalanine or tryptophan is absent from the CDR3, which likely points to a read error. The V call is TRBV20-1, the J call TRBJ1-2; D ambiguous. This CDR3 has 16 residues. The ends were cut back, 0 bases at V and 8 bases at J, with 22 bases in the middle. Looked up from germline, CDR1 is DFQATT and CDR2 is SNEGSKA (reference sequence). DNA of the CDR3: TGCAGTGCTAGAGATGAGGAGAACAGTCCTCCGGCGGGCTACACCATC. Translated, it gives CSARDEENSPPAGYTI.

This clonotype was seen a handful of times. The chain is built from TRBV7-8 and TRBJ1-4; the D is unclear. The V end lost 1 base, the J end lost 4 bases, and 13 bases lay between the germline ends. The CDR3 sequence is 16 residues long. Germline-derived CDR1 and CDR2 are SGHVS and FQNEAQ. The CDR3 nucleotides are TGTGCCAGCAGCTTAGAATCGGGCAGAAATAATGAAAAACTGTTTTTT. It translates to CASSLESGRNNEKLFF. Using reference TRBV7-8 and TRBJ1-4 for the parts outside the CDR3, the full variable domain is GAGVSQSPRYKVAKRGQDVALRCDPISGHVSLFWYQQALGQGPEFLTYFQNEAQLDKSGLPSDRFFAERPEGSVSTLKIQRTQQEDSAVYLCASSLESGRNNEKLFFGSGTQLSVL.

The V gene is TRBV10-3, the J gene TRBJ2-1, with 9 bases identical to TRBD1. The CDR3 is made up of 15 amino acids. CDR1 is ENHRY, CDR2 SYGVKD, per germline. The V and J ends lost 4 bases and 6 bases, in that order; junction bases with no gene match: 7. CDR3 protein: CAISAGQGYLNEQFF. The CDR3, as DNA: TGTGCCATCAGTGCGGGACAGGGCTACCTCAATGAGCAGTTCTTC.

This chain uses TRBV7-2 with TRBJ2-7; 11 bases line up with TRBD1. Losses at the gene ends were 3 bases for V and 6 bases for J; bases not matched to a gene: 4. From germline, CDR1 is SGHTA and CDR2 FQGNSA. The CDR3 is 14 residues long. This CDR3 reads CASSFSGTGGEQYF. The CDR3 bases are TGTGCCAGCAGCTTTAGCGGGACAGGGGGCGAGCAGTACTTC.

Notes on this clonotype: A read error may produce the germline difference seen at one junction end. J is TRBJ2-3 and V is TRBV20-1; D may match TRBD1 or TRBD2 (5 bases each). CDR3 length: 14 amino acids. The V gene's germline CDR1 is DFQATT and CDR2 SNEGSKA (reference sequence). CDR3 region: CSARGATSTDTQYF. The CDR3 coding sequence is TGCAGTGCCAGAGGGGCAACTAGCACAGATACGCAGTATTTT.

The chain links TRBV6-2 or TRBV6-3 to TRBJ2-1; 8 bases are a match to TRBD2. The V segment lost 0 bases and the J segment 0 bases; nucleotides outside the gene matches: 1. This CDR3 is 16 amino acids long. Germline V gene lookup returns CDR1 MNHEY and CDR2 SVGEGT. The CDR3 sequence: CASSYSSGSSYNEQFF. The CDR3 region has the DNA TGTGCCAGCAGTTACTCGAGCGGGAGCTCCTACAATGAGCAGTTCTTC.

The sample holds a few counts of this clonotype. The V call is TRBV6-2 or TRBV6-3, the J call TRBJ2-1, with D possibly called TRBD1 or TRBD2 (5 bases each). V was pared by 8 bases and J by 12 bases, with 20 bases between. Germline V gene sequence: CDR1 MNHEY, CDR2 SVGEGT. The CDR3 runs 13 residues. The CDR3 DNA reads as TGTGCCAGCCGGGACCTGCTTACATCTGGGCAGTTCTTC. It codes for CASRDLLTSGQFF.

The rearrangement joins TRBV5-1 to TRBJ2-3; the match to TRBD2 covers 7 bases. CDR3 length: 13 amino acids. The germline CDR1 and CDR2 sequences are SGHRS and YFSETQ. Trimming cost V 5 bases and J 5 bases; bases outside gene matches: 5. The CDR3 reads CASRGGSEDTQYF. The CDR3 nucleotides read TGCGCCAGCAGAGGCGGGAGCGAAGATACGCAGTATTTT.

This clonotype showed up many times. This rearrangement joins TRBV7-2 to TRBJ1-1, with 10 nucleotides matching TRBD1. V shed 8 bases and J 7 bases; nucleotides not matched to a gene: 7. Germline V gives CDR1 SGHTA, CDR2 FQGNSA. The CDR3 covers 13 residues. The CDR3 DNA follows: TGTGCCAGCGGAGGGACAGGGGAAAATGAAGCTTTCTTT. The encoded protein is CASGGTGENEAFF.

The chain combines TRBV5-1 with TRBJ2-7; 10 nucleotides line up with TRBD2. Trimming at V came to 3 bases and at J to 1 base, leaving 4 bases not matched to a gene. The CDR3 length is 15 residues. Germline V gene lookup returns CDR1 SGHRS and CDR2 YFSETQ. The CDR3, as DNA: TGCGCCAGCAGCTCGCAGACTAGCGGGTCCTACGAGCAGTACTTC. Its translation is CASSSQTSGSYEQYF.

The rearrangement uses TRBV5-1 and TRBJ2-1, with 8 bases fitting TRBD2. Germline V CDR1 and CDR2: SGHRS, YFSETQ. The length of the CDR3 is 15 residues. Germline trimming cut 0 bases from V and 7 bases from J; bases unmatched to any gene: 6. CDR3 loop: CASSLDTGGPNEQFF. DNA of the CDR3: TGCGCCAGCAGCTTGGATACGGGGGGGCCGAATGAGCAGTTCTTC.